The entry that follows covers one TCR beta chain sequence. Its antigen is not known. The sample belongs to a study of beta chain features in type 1 diabetes. Every bit of the isolated RNA underwent reverse transcription, so sequencing read expressed TCRB transcripts. The method was immunoSEQ multiplex PCR; TCRdb's version includes in-frame clones alone and lacks a portion of them. The sample has over 350,000 clones, more than 13% seen once. Study-level findings and limits: TCRB CDR3 length was moderately but significantly reduced in all four CD4+ subsets of Type 1 diabetes patients.

V was shortened by 0 bases and J by 11 bases, with 17 bases between the two germline ends. The CDR3 has 14 amino acids. CDR1 SGHRS and CDR2 YFSETQ come from the germline V gene. The sample was naive CD4+ T cells from blood. The V call is TRBV5-1, the J call TRBJ1-1; no clear D. The receptor was derived from a woman aged 18-29 years in good health. The CDR3 loop is CASSLDLSTIRAFF. CDR3 DNA sequence: TGCGCCAGCAGCTTGGACCTAAGCACGATTCGGGCTTTCTTT.